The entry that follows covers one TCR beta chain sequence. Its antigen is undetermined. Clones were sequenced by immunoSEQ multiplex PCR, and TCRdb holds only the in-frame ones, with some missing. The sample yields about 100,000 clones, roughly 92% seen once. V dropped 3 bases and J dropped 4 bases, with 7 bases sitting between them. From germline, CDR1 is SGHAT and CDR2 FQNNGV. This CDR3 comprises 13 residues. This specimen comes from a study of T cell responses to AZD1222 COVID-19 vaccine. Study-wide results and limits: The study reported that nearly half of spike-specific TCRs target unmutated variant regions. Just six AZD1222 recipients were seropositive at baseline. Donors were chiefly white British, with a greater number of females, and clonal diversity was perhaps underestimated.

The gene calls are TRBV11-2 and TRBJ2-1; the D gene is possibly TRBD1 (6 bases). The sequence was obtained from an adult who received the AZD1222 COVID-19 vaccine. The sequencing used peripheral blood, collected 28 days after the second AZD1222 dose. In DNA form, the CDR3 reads TGTGCCAGCAGCTTGGGACATTACAATGAGCAGTTCTTC. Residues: CASSLGHYNEQFF.